These T cell receptor beta chains were read from a single sample in a study of beta chain features in type 1 diabetes. Using immunoSEQ multiplex PCR, the repertoire was profiled, and TCRdb retains in-frame clones only, with some absent. The sample has 600,000 to 750,000 clones; around 12% are singletons. The specimen sequenced was naive CD4+ T cells from blood. These receptors all come from a man between 25 and 39 years old with type 1 diabetes. Both conserved end residues are part of each CDR3. The D gene is left open where the match is weak. Size is stated for part of the rows, as once, few or many counts, or as a class when the clone is expanded.

J | D | V | size | DNA | CDR3
TRBJ1-4 | . | TRBV11-3 | . | TGTGCCAGCAGCTTAGATGAAAAACTGTTTTTT | CASSLDEKLFF
TRBJ1-6 | TRBD1 | TRBV7-2 | . | TGTGCCAGCAGCCAGGGGACAGCCGAAGAGGTCCGATCCCTCCACTTT | CASSQGTAEEVRSLHF
TRBJ2-5 | . | TRBV7-9 | . | TGTGCCAGCAGCTCCTCCGCTGAGACCCAGTACTTC | CASSSSAETQYF
TRBJ1-4 | . | TRBV7-9 | . | TGTGCCAGCAGCTTAGGCGGAACTAATGAAAAACTGTTTTTT | CASSLGGTNEKLFF
TRBJ2-2 | . | TRBV7-2 | few | TGTGCCAGCAGCTTAGTTGGGGCCCAGACCGGGGAGCTGTTTTTT | CASSLVGAQTGELFF
TRBJ2-3 | . | TRBV29-1 | few | TGCAGCGTTGTTAAGGGGAACCCCACAGATACGCAGTATTTT | CSVVKGNPTDTQYF
TRBJ2-1 | . | TRBV27 | once | TGTGCCAGCAAACTTAACAGGGCAGAAACCTACAATGAGCAGTTCTTC | CASKLNRAETYNEQFF
TRBJ2-7 | . | TRBV7-9 | few | TGTGCCAGCACCGCGATGGACGGAACCTACGAGCAGTACTTC | CASTAMDGTYEQYF
TRBJ1-1 | . | TRBV7-2 | . | TGTGCCAGCAGCCCTTGGGGTGTCACTGAAGCTTTCTTT | CASSPWGVTEAFF
TRBJ1-2 | . | TRBV30 | few | TGTGCCTGGAGTCTTGGCGGAAACTATGGCTACACCTTC | CAWSLGGNYGYTF
TRBJ2-6 | . | TRBV4-2 | few | TGTGCCAGCAGCCAAGACGTAGCTGGGGCCAACGTCCTGACTTTC | CASSQDVAGANVLTF
TRBJ2-1 | TRBD2 | TRBV9 | . | TGTGCCAGCAGCGTTGTAGGGACTAGCGGAAGCTCCTACAATGAGCAGTTCTTC | CASSVVGTSGSSYNEQFF
TRBJ2-1 | TRBD1 | TRBV7-8 | . | TGTGCCAGCAGCTTAGCGTGGACAGGGAATGAGCAGTTCTTC | CASSLAWTGNEQFF
TRBJ2-7 | TRBD1 | TRBV5-1 | few | TGCGCCAGCGACTTAGGACAGGGCTACGAGCAGTACTTC | CASDLGQGYEQYF
TRBJ1-2 | TRBD1 | TRBV7-9 | . | TGTGCCAGCAGCCATTGGGACAGAACTAACTATGGCTACACCTTC | CASSHWDRTNYGYTF
TRBJ2-5 | . | TRBV4-3 | few | TGCGCCAGCAGTAAAGGTGTGGGGCAAGAGACCCAGTACTTC | CASSKGVGQETQYF
TRBJ1-2 | . | TRBV30 | . | TGTGCCTGGGGCAATCCAGGGTATGGCTACACCTTC | CAWGNPGYGYTF
TRBJ1-4 | . | TRBV18 | few | TGTGCCAGCTCACCACAGGAACTTAATGAAAAACTGTTTTTT | CASSPQELNEKLFF
TRBJ1-5 | . | TRBV7-8 | . | TGTGCCAGCAGCGGCCGGACCGGGCGGCGTTATAGCAATCAGCCCCAGCATTTT | CASSGRTGRRYSNQPQHF
TRBJ2-2 | TRBD1 | TRBV29-1 | . | TGCAGCGTTCGGACCGGGACAGCCAACACCGGGGAGCTGTTTTTT | CSVRTGTANTGELFF
TRBJ1-1 | . | TRBV6-1 | . | TGTGCCAGCAATAGGGACAAAATGAACACTGAAGCTTTCTTT | CASNRDKMNTEAFF
TRBJ1-6 | . | TRBV18 | once | TGTGCCAGCTCACTTGAGGGAGGCAGCTCCTATAATTCACCCCTCCACTTT | CASSLEGGSSYNSPLHF
TRBJ2-5 | . | TRBV28 | . | TGTGCCAGCAGGCTAGGCCGTGAGACCCAGTACTTC | CASRLGRETQYF
TRBJ2-2 | . | TRBV10-3 | . | TGTGCCATCAGGAGGGTAAACACCGGGGAGCTGTTTTTT | CAIRRVNTGELFF
TRBJ1-5 | . | TRBV29-1 | few | TGCAGCGTACTAATGGACAGCCTAAATCAGCCCCAGCATTTT | CSVLMDSLNQPQHF
TRBJ2-2 | TRBD1 | TRBV29-1 | few | TGCAGCGTCGTTCCGGGACAGCGATACACCGGGGAGCTGTTTTTT | CSVVPGQRYTGELFF
TRBJ1-5 | . | TRBV2 | . | TGTGCCAGCAGTGAAGAAGGGAGTAGCAATCAGCCCCAGCATTTT | CASSEEGSSNQPQHF
TRBJ1-1 | . | TRBV14 | . | TGTGCCAGCAGCCGACAGGAGAACACTGAAGCTTTCTTT | CASSRQENTEAFF
TRBJ2-5 | TRBD2 | TRBV4-2 | few | TGTGCCAGCAGCGATCTAGCGGGGGCACCCCAAGAGACCCAGTACTTC | CASSDLAGAPQETQYF
TRBJ1-2 | . | TRBV6-5 | few | TGTGCCAGCAGTTCATCCGGTTCGAACTATGGCTACACCTTC | CASSSSGSNYGYTF
TRBJ2-7 | . | TRBV7-2 | . | TGTGCCAGCAGCTTTTCGGCAGGGTTGGGGTACGAGCAGTACTTC | CASSFSAGLGYEQYF
TRBJ2-3 | . | TRBV5-1 | few | TGCGCCAGCAGCTTGCGGGTTTCAGATACGCAGTATTTT | CASSLRVSDTQYF
TRBJ1-5 | TRBD1 | TRBV7-2 | . | TGTGCCAGCAGGGAAGGACAGGGCCTAGGGTTAAAGCCCCAGCATTTT | CASREGQGLGLKPQHF
TRBJ2-7 | . | TRBV13 | . | TGTGCCAGCAGCTCCCGGACCTACGAGCAGTACTTC | CASSSRTYEQYF
TRBJ2-2 | TRBD1 | TRBV10-3 | . | TGTGCCATCAGCCCAGGGGGCAACGGGGAGCTGTTTTTT | CAISPGGNGELFF
TRBJ2-5 | . | TRBV10-3 | few | TGTGCCATCAGTGAGTTTGAGGTGGGGAACCAAGAGACCCAGTACTTC | CAISEFEVGNQETQYF
TRBJ1-4 | . | TRBV4-3 | few | TGCGCCAGCAGCCAAGACCGTACAGGGAATGAAAAACTGTTTTTT | CASSQDRTGNEKLFF
TRBJ1-2 | TRBD1 | TRBV7-2 | . | TGTGCCAGCAGCTTGGTCGGGACAGGGGATGGCTACACCTTC | CASSLVGTGDGYTF
TRBJ2-7 | . | TRBV2 | . | TGTGCCAGCAGTCGGGACGGAGCTGGGGAGCAGTACTTC | CASSRDGAGEQYF
TRBJ1-5 | TRBD1 | TRBV19 | few | TGTGCCAGTAGTACTACAGGGGTTGGAAGCAATCAGCCCCAGCATTTT | CASSTTGVGSNQPQHF
TRBJ2-4 | . | TRBV19 | . | TGTGCCAGTAGACTGACAGCGAACAAAAACATTCAGTACTTC | CASRLTANKNIQYF
TRBJ2-1 | TRBD1 | TRBV5-1 | . | TGCGCCAGCAGCTGGGACAGCGCGTCCTACAATGAGCAGTTCTTC | CASSWDSASYNEQFF